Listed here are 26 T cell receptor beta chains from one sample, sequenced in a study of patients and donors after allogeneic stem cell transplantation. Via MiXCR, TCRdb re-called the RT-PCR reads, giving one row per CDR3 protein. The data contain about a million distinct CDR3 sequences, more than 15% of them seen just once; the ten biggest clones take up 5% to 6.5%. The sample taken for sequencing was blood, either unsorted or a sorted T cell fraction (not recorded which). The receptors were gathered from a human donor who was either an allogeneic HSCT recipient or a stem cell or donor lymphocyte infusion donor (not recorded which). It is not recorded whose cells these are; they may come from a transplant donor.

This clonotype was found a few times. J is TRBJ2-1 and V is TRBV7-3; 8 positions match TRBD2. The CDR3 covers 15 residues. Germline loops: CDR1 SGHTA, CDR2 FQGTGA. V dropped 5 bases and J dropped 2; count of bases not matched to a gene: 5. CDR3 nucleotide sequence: TGTGCCAGCAGCCAGCCGGGGGGGCCCTACAATGAGCAGTTCTTC. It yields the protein CASSQPGGPYNEQFF.

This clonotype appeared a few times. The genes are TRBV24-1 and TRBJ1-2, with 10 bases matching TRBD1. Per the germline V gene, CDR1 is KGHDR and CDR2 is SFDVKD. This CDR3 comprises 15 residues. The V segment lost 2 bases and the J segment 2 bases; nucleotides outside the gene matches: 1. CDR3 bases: TGTGCCACCAGTGATTGGACAGGGGGAAACTATGGCTACACCTTC. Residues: CATSDWTGGNYGYTF.

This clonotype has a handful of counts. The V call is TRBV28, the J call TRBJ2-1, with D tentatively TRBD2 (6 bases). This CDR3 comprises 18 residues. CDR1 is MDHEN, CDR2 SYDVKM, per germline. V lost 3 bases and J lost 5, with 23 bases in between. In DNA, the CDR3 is TGTGCCAGCAGTTTTTCCCCCGCTCCCGGGACTGATCACAATGAGCAGTTCTTC. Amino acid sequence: CASSFSPAPGTDHNEQFF.

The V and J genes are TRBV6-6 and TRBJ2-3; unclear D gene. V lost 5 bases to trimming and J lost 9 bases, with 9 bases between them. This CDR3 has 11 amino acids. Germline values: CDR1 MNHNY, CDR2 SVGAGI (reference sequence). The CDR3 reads CASSHIDTQYF. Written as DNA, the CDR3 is TGTGCCAGCAGTCACATAGACACGCAGTATTTT.

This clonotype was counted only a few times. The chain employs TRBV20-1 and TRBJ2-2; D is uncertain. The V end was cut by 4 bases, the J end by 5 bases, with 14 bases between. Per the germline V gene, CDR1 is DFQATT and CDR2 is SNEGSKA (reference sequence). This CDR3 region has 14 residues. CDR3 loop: CSANPKMLTGELFF. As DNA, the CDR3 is TGCAGTGCTAATCCTAAGATGCTAACCGGGGAGCTGTTTTTT.

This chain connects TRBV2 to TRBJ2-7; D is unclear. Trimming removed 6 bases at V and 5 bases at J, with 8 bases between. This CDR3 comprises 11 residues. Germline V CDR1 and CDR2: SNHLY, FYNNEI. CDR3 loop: CASRVTHEQYF. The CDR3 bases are TGTGCCAGCAGGGTAACTCACGAGCAGTACTTC. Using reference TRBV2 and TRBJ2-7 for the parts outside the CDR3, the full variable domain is EPEVTQTPSHQVTQMGQEVILRCVPISNHLYFYWYRQILGQKVEFLVSFYNNEISEKSEIFDDQFSVERPDGSNFTLKIRSTKLEDSAMYFCASRVTHEQYFGPGTRLTVT.

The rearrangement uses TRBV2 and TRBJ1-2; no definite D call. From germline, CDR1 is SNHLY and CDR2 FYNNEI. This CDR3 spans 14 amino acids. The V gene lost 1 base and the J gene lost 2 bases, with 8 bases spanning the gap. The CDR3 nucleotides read TGTGCCAGCAGTGAAGAGGCCAAGAACTATGGCTACACCTTC. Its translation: CASSEEAKNYGYTF.

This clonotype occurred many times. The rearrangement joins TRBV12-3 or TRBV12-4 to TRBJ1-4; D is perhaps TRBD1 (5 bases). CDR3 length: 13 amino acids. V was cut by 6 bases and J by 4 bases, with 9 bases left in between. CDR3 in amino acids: CASSSRVNEKLFF. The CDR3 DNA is TGTGCCAGCAGCTCCAGGGTTAATGAAAAACTGTTTTTT.

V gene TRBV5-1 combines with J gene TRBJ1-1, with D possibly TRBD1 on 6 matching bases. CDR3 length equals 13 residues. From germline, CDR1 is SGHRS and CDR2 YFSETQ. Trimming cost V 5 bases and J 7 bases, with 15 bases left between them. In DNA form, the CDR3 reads TGCGCCAGCAGTTCCGGACAGTGGTATGAAGCTTTCTTT. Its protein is CASSSGQWYEAFF.

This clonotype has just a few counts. The CDR3 coding sequence is TGTGCCAGCCGGACTTCCAGCAATGAGCAGTTCTTC. Translating it yields CASRTSSNEQFF. The chain employs TRBV11-3 and TRBJ2-1; D may be TRBD2 (5 bases). In germline, CDR1 is SGHNT, CDR2 YENEEA. This CDR3 is 12 amino acids long. Trimming removed 8 bases from V and 6 bases from J, with 11 bases in between.

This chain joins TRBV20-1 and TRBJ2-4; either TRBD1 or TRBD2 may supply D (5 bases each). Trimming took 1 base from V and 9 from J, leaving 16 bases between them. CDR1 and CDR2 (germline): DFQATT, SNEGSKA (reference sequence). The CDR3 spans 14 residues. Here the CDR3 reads CSARGGEPVTIQYF. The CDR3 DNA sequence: TGCAGTGCTAGAGGAGGGGAGCCAGTCACCATTCAGTACTTC.

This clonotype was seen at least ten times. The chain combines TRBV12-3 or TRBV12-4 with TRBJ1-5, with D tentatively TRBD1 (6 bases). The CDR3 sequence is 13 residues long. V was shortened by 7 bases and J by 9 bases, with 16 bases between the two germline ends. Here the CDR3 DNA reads TGTGCCAGCAACCAAAGGGACACTTGGCCCCAGCATTTT. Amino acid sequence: CASNQRDTWPQHF.

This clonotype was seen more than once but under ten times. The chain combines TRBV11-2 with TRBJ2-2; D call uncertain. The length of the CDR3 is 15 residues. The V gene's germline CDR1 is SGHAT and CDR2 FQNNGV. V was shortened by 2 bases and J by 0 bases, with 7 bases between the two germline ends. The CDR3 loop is CASSLKVSNTGELFF. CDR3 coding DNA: TGTGCCAGCAGCTTAAAAGTTTCGAACACCGGGGAGCTGTTTTTT.

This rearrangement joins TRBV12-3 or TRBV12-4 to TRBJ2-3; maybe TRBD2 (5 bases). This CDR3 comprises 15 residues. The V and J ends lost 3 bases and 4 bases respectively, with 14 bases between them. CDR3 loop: CASSFSGSWPDTQYF. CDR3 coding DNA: TGTGCCAGCAGTTTCTCGGGGTCCTGGCCAGATACGCAGTATTTT.

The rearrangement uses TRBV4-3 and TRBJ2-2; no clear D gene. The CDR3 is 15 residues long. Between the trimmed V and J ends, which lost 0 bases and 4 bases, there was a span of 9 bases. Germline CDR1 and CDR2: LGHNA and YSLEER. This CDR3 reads CASSQEGKGTGELFF. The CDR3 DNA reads TGCGCCAGCAGCCAAGAAGGGAAGGGCACCGGGGAGCTGTTTTTT.

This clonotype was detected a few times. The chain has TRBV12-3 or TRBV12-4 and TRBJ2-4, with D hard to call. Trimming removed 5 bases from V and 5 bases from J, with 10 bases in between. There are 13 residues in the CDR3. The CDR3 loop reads CASSTYNENIQYF. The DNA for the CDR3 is TGTGCCAGCAGTACTTACAATGAAAACATTCAGTACTTC.

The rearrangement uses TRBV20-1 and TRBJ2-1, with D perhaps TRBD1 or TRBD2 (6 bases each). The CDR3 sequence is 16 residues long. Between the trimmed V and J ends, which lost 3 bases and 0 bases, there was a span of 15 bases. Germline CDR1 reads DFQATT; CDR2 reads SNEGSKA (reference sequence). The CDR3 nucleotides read TGCAGTGCTAGGCCCAAGGGGGGTACCTCCTACAATGAGCAGTTCTTC. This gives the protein CSARPKGGTSYNEQFF.

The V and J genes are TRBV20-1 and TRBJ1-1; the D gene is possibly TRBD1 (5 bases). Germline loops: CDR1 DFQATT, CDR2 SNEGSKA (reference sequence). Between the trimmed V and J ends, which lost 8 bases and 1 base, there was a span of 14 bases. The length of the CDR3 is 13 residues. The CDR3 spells CSPMEGTNTEAFF. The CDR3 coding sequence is TGCAGTCCGATGGAGGGGACGAACACTGAAGCTTTCTTT.

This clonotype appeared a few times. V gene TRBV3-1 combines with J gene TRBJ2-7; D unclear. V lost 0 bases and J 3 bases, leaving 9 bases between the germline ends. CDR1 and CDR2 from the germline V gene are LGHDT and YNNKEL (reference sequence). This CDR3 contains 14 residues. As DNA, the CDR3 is TGTGCCAGCAGCCAAGATCAAACCATCTACGAGCAGTACTTC. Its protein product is CASSQDQTIYEQYF.

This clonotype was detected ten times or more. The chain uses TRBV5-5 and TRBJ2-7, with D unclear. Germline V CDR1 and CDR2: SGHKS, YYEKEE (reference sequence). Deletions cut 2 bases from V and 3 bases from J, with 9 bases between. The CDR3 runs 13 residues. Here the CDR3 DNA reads TGTGCCAGCAGCTTTACAGATTACTACGAGCAGTACTTC. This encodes CASSFTDYYEQYF.

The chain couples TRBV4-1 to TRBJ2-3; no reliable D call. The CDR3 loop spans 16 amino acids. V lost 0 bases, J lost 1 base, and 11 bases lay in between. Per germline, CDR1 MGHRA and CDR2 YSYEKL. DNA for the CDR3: TGCGCCAGCAGCCAAGAATCCCCTTCACGCACAGATACGCAGTATTTT. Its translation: CASSQESPSRTDTQYF.

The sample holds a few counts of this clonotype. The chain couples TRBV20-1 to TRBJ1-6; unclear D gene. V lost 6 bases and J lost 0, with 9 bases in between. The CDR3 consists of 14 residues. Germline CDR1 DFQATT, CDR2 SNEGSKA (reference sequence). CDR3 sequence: CSARETSYNSPLHF. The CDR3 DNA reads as TGCAGTGCCCGCGAAACCTCCTATAATTCACCCCTCCACTTT.

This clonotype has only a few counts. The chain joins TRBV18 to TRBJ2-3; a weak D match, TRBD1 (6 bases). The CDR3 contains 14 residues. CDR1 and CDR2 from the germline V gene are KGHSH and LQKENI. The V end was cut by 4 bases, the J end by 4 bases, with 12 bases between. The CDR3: CASSRDIGADTQYF. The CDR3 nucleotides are TGTGCCAGCTCACGGGACATTGGAGCAGATACGCAGTATTTT.

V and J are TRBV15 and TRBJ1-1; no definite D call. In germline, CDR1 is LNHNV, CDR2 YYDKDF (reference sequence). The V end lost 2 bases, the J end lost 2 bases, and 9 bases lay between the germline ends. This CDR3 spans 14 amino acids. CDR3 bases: TGTGCCACCAGCAGACGACAAGGCAACACTGAAGCTTTCTTT. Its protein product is CATSRRQGNTEAFF.

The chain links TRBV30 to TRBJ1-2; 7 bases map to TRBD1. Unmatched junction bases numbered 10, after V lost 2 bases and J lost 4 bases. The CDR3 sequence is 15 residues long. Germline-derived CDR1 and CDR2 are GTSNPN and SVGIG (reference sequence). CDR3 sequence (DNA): TGTGCCTGGAGTTACGGGACAGCCCGGGGCTATGGCTACACCTTC. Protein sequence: CAWSYGTARGYGYTF.

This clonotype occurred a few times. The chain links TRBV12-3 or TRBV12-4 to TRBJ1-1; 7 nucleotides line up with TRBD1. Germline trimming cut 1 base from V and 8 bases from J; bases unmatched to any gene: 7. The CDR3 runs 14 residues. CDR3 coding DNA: TGTGCCAGCAGTTTAGTAGGGGGCCTCTACGAAGCTTTCTTT. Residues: CASSLVGGLYEAFF.